Described below is a single T cell receptor beta chain sequence and its context. Antigen: not known. The observed sequence ends 3 residues before the CDR3 terminus, with the missing tail filled in from the germline J gene. The data stem from a study of T cell clonality in common variable immunodeficiency. Notes on the study in general: Fewer deletions and N-nucleotide insertions were reportedly seen in common variable immunodeficiency TCR beta sequences. What drives increased CVID clonality needs T cell subpopulation sequencing.

CDR3 length: 14 residues. Germline V CDR1 and CDR2: SEHNR, FQNEAQ (reference sequence). Trimming took off 3 bases at V and 3 bases at J, with 8 bases between the two ends. Assay: immunoSEQ multiplex PCR; the TCRdb copy retains only in-frame clones and omits some. Observed in the sample are approximately 35,000 clones, none of them singletons. Sequences were obtained from peripheral blood mononuclear cells. This TCR came from a human donor with common variable immunodeficiency. This chain links TRBV7-9 with TRBJ2-2; TRBD2 is a possible D gene (5 bases). CDR3: CASSFRSDTGELFF. The CDR3 bases that were read are TGTGCCAGCAGCTTTCGTAGCGACACCGGGGAG.